Shown below are 5 T cell receptor beta chains from a single sample sequenced in a study of PD-1 blockade in classical Hodgkin lymphoma. Specified time point: newly diagnosed, previously untreated cHL patient sample. Data came from immunoSEQ multiplex PCR; TCRdb stores just in-frame clones and leaves some out. The table lists about 7,100 clones, more than 60% of them singletons. What was sequenced was peripheral blood mononuclear cells (PBMCs). The receptors stem from a human donor with classical Hodgkin lymphoma.

This sequence joins TRBV28 and TRBJ1-2; D may be TRBD1 (5 bases). This CDR3 has 15 amino acids. CDR1 is MDHEN, CDR2 SYDVKM, per germline. Trimming removed 7 bases from V and 2 bases from J, with 17 bases in between. As DNA, the CDR3 is TGTGCCAGCACGTACTTACCGGAGGGGAACTATGGCTACACCTTC. Its protein product is CASTYLPEGNYGYTF.

In DNA, the CDR3 is TGTGCCAGTAGTAGGTCTGGCAGGGTCACCGGGGAGCTGTTTTTT. This encodes CASSRSGRVTGELFF. V gene TRBV19 combines with J gene TRBJ2-2, with D possibly matching TRBD1 (5 bases). The CDR3 consists of 15 residues. Germline V gene sequence: CDR1 LNHDA, CDR2 SQIVND (reference sequence). V lost 4 bases, J lost 4 bases, and 13 bases lay in between.

Here the CDR3 DNA reads TGTGCCAGCAGCGTAGGCCTGCGGGGGGTTGGCTATGGCTACACCTTC. Residues: CASSVGLRGVGYGYTF. This chain links TRBV9 with TRBJ1-2, with D possibly being TRBD1 (5 bases). Germline assignment: CDR1 SGDLS and CDR2 YYNGEE. This CDR3 has 16 residues. Trimming left V 0 bases short and J 4 bases short, with 16 bases between.

The chain employs TRBV5-1 and TRBJ2-3, with 7 bases lining up with TRBD2. J lost 2 bases, V lost 2 bases, and 5 bases had no gene match. This CDR3 spans 15 amino acids. Germline assignment: CDR1 SGHRS and CDR2 YFSETQ. For the CDR3, the DNA is TGCGCCAGCAGCTTAGCTAGCGGATTCACAGATACGCAGTATTTT. It codes for CASSLASGFTDTQYF.

This clone has a single count. J is TRBJ2-3 and V is TRBV27; D is perhaps TRBD2 (6 bases). The V gene's germline CDR1 is MNHEY and CDR2 SMNVEV (reference sequence). This CDR3 region has 16 residues. The germline V and J ends were trimmed by 5 bases and 3 bases, with 18 bases remaining between them. CDR3 nucleotides: TGTGCCAGCAGTCCGCGACTAGTAATGCGGACAGATACGCAGTATTTT. Residues: CASSPRLVMRTDTQYF.